The source of this T cell receptor beta chain is a study of T-cell memory formation after mild COVID-19. Background on the study: TCR clusters were mostly donor specific. Whole-study results and caveats: Pre-infection memory contained some responding clones, which suggested that cross-reactive memory had joined.

This CDR3 comprises 12 residues. J was trimmed by 7 bases and V by 6 bases; bases with no gene match: 7. In germline, CDR1 is DFQATT, CDR2 SNEGSKA (reference sequence). Constant-segment primers were used for 5'RACE, and the resulting TCR alpha and TCR beta cDNA libraries carried sample barcodes and UMIs. TCRdb re-called the 5' RACE reads through MiXCR, storing one row per CDR3 protein. Here the sample spans about 470,000 distinct CDR3 sequences, around a sixth being singletons. Turning to this clonotype: Its antigen is unknown.

The chain carries TRBV20-1 and TRBJ1-2; 8 bases agree with TRBD1. The sample comprised PBMCs or a T cell subset sorted from them (not recorded which). The receptor was isolated from an adult woman who had mild COVID-19 (a few samples of this study predate the infection). Cell type and time point are not known. The CDR3 DNA reads TGCAGTGCGGATTCAGGGGGCGTTGGCTACACCTTC. It specifies CSADSGGVGYTF.